This T cell receptor (beta chain) was retrieved from a study of blood T cell repertoires in COVID-19. The wider study: PBMCs, B-cell-depleted T cells, or T cells provided the cDNA or gDNA that made up the material.

Original methodology: Counts of nucleated cells, estimated from reference gene primer amplification, were obtained. Data came from immunoSEQ multiplex PCR; TCRdb stores just in-frame clones and leaves some out. V, J and clone size derive from that table, while D and trimming were established from the DNA sequence. This repertoire shows around 300,000 clones, roughly 86% found once; its top ten account for about 5.2%. Resolution of symptoms, clearance, or two negative PCRs was present in recovered Cohort 3 donors. V was clipped by 5 bases and J by 9 bases, with 14 bases between them. Germline CDR1 MNHEY, CDR2 SVGAGI. The CDR3 loop spans 13 amino acids.

The origin of this receptor is a woman in her twenties or thirties who had recovered from COVID-19. Material: PBMCs or T cells enriched from blood (not recorded which). The rearrangement links TRBV6-5 to TRBJ2-1; a possible D gene is TRBD1 (6 bases). CDR3 in DNA: TGTGCCAGCAGTATTACAGGGTTAAGTGAGCAGTTCTTC. It is translated as CASSITGLSEQFF.